The 22 T cell receptor beta chains below were found in one sample sequenced in a study of response to subunit inactivated influenza vaccine (dated by TCRdb to 2017 to 2018). Library generation was performed with RT-PCR. Sequencer: Illumina HiSeq 2500. The public sequencing data were trimmed at Q25 with fastp and processed into clonotypes with MiXCR by TCRdb, which kept only in-frame beta chains. Every entry covers one CDR3 protein and lists the most common genes and DNA from its rows. For this sample the table gives 550,000 to 800,000 distinct CDR3 sequences, of which about 15% were detected only once. Together, the top ten hold approximately 6.5% of the sample. The specimen comprised PBMCs from blood, sampled 14 to 15 days before vaccination. These TCRs come from a man aged 50-60 years who received an inactivated influenza vaccine. Donor details come from another sample of the same person, matched by shared clones.

This clonotype was seen more than once but under ten times. This chain joins TRBV15 and TRBJ2-7, with 8 bases that match TRBD2. V lost 1 base to trimming and J lost 6 bases; unmatched junction nucleotides: 5. In germline, CDR1 is LNHNV, CDR2 YYDKDF (reference sequence). This CDR3 has 14 amino acids. CDR3 DNA sequence: TGTGCCACCAGCAGAGCCGGGGGGGAACTCGAGCAGTACTTC. Translated: CATSRAGGELEQYF.

This clonotype was seen only a few times. This chain links TRBV7-7 with TRBJ2-3; the D call may be TRBD1 or TRBD2 (6 bases each). Looked up from germline, CDR1 is SSHAT and CDR2 is FNYEAQ (reference sequence). The V and J ends lost 5 bases and 1 base respectively, with 13 bases between them. The CDR3 is 15 residues long. The CDR3 loop reads CASSKGGSRTDTQYF. The CDR3 nucleotides read TGTGCCAGCAGCAAAGGGGGGAGTCGCACAGATACGCAGTATTTT.

This sequence joins TRBV5-5 and TRBJ2-1, with D tentatively TRBD2 (5 bases). The ends were cut back, 2 bases at V and 9 bases at J, with 15 bases in the middle. Germline CDR1 and CDR2: SGHKS and YYEKEE (reference sequence). The CDR3 spans 14 residues. The CDR3 region is CASSFDTSWSEQFF. The CDR3 coding sequence is TGTGCCAGCAGCTTCGACACTAGTTGGAGTGAGCAGTTCTTC. Filled out from reference TRBV5-5 and TRBJ2-1, the complete variable domain reads DAGVTQSPTHLIKTRGQQVTLRCSPISGHKSVSWYQQVLGQGPQFIFQYYEKEERGRGNFPDRFSARQFPNYSSELNVNALLLGDSALYLCASSFDTSWSEQFFGPGTRLTVL.

The V and J genes are TRBV3-1 and TRBJ2-5; a weak D match, TRBD2 (6 bases). The CDR3 is 13 residues long. V was trimmed by 6 bases and J by 5 bases, leaving 13 bases between them. CDR1 is LGHDT and CDR2 is YNNKEL in the germline V gene (reference sequence). CDR3 sequence: CASRIVGGETQYF. The CDR3 DNA follows: TGTGCCAGCAGGATAGTCGGAGGGGAGACCCAGTACTTC.

The V gene is TRBV7-8, the J gene TRBJ1-2; no reliable D call. Looked up from germline, CDR1 is SGHVS and CDR2 is FQNEAQ. The CDR3 covers 16 residues. V was shortened by 0 bases and J by 0 bases, with 11 bases between the two germline ends. CDR3 sequence (DNA): TGTGCCAGCAGCTTAGCCCTAGTCAGGCCTAACTATGGCTACACCTTC. Encoded protein: CASSLALVRPNYGYTF.

The rearrangement links TRBV5-1 to TRBJ2-3, with a possible D match to TRBD1 (5 bases). Trimming cost V 4 bases and J 6 bases, with 21 bases left between them. The CDR3 consists of 16 residues. Germline CDR1 reads SGHRS; CDR2 reads YFSETQ. CDR3: CASSIWTRTTGDTQYF. The CDR3 DNA is TGCGCCAGCAGCATATGGACACGCACTACGGGTGATACGCAGTATTTT.

This clonotype occurred a few times. J is TRBJ2-7 and V is TRBV15; no reliable D call. Trimming left V 0 bases short and J 4 bases short, with 4 bases between. Germline V gives CDR1 LNHNV, CDR2 YYDKDF (reference sequence). The CDR3 totals 12 residues. CDR3 nucleotides: TGTGCCACCAGCAGAGATAGGTACGAGCAGTACTTC. Translated: CATSRDRYEQYF. Together with reference TRBV15 and TRBJ2-7, the CDR3 gives the full variable domain: DAMVIQNPRYQVTQFGKPVTLSCSQTLNHNVMYWYQQKSSQAPKLLFHYYDKDFNNEADTPDNFQSRRPNTSFCFLDIRSPGLGDTAMYLCATSRDRYEQYFGPGTRLTVT.

The rearrangement joins TRBV19 to TRBJ2-2; 7 bases agree with TRBD1. Trimming removed 6 bases from V and 6 bases from J; junction bases left unmatched: 10. Germline assignment: CDR1 LNHDA and CDR2 SQIVND (reference sequence). CDR3 length: 15 amino acids. The CDR3 sequence: CASRETQGIPGELFF. The CDR3 nucleotides are TGTGCCAGTAGGGAAACACAGGGGATTCCCGGGGAGCTGTTTTTT.

The chain uses TRBV6-2 or TRBV6-3 and TRBJ2-1, with D perhaps matching TRBD1 or TRBD2 (6 bases each). CDR3 length: 16 residues. Germline V CDR1 and CDR2: MNHEY, SVGEGT. V lost 5 bases and J 8 bases, leaving 22 bases between the germline ends. CDR3 sequence: CASSRAPGLRGHEQFF. CDR3 DNA sequence: TGTGCCAGCAGTCGGGCTCCGGGACTCCGGGGGCATGAGCAGTTCTTC.

The chain recombines TRBV11-2 with TRBJ2-1; 7 bases are shared with TRBD1. Germline V gene data show CDR1 as SGHAT and CDR2 as FQNNGV. CDR3 length: 16 residues. J lost 1 base, V lost 6 bases, and 9 bases had no gene match. The CDR3 DNA reads TGTGCCAGCAGAGAGGGGGCCCGGAGGTCCTACAATGAGCAGTTCTTC. Residues: CASREGARRSYNEQFF.

This clonotype has just a few counts. V and J are TRBV6-5 and TRBJ2-1, with 8 bases that match TRBD1. There are 19 residues in the CDR3. Looked up from germline, CDR1 is MNHEY and CDR2 is SVGAGI. The junction had 11 bases not matched to a gene; V was cut back by 0 bases and J by 1 base. The CDR3 region is CASSYSKYRGMRSYNEQFF. DNA of the CDR3: TGTGCCAGCAGTTACTCCAAGTACAGGGGGATGCGATCCTACAATGAGCAGTTCTTC.

This clonotype has a count of ten or more. V gene TRBV10-3 combines with J gene TRBJ2-1, with D maybe TRBD1 (6 bases). The germline CDR1 and CDR2 sequences are ENHRY and SYGVKD. The CDR3 contains 15 residues. V was pared by 3 bases and J by 1 base, with 10 bases between. CDR3 loop: CAISDLTGSYNEQFF. CDR3 nucleotides: TGTGCCATCAGTGATTTGACAGGTTCCTACAATGAGCAGTTCTTC.

About this clonotype itself: A read error is possible here, since a much larger clone lies one base away. The chain uses TRBV20-1 and TRBJ2-3; 9 nucleotides match TRBD2. Germline V gives CDR1 DFQATT, CDR2 SNEGSKA (reference sequence). The CDR3 has 16 residues. The CDR3 sequence is CRARDWGGRAGDTQYF. The CDR3 coding sequence is TGCAGAGCTAGAGACTGGGGCGGGAGGGCTGGAGATACGCAGTATTTT.

This clonotype came up a few times. The CDR3 coding sequence is TGTGCCACCAGCAGAGTCGCACAGGGGGCGATCGAGCAGTACTTC. Translation gives CATSRVAQGAIEQYF. This chain connects TRBV15 to TRBJ2-7; 9 bases agree with TRBD1. V gave up 1 base and J gave up 6 bases; unmatched junction bases: 7. CDR1 LNHNV and CDR2 YYDKDF come from the germline V gene (reference sequence). There are 15 residues in the CDR3.

The V and J genes are TRBV20-1 and TRBJ1-5, with D unresolved. Trimming left V 0 bases short and J 4 bases short, with 10 bases between. This CDR3 spans 14 amino acids. Germline-derived CDR1 and CDR2 are DFQATT and SNEGSKA (reference sequence). The CDR3 DNA follows: TGCAGTGCTAGAGATCGTGTCAGAAATCAGCCCCAGCATTTT. Translating it yields CSARDRVRNQPQHF.

The gene calls are TRBV4-3 and TRBJ1-6, with D uncertain. V lost 0 bases and J lost 7, with 10 bases in between. The germline gives CDR1 LGHNA, CDR2 YSLEER. This CDR3 is built from 15 residues. CDR3 sequence (DNA): TGCGCCAGCAGCCAAGACACCCTGGGCAATTCACCCCTCCACTTT. This gives the protein CASSQDTLGNSPLHF.

The V gene is TRBV12-5, the J gene TRBJ2-5; TRBD2 aligns across 12 bases. The CDR3 has 17 amino acids. CDR1 is LGHNT, CDR2 FRNRAP, per germline. Trimming removed 0 bases from V and 2 bases from J; junction bases left unmatched: 4. The CDR3 region has the DNA TGTGCTAGTGGTTTGGTACATCTAGCGGGAGGGCAAGAGACCCAGTACTTC. Amino acid sequence: CASGLVHLAGGQETQYF.

V gene TRBV28 combines with J gene TRBJ1-1, with D maybe TRBD1 (5 bases). Germline assignment: CDR1 MDHEN and CDR2 SYDVKM. V shed 5 bases and J shed 0 bases, with 19 bases lying between them. CDR3 size: 17 residues. CDR3 sequence: CASSHPPGPVMNTEAFF. DNA of the CDR3: TGTGCCAGCAGTCACCCTCCGGGACCGGTCATGAACACTGAAGCTTTCTTT.

This sequence joins TRBV4-3 and TRBJ1-6, with TRBD1 matching over 7 bases. Germline V gives CDR1 LGHNA, CDR2 YSLEER. CDR3 length: 19 residues. Losses at the gene ends were 2 bases for V and 6 bases for J; bases not matched to a gene: 16. The CDR3: CASSQTWTTGEWINSPLHF. The CDR3 bases are TGCGCCAGCAGCCAAACATGGACCACAGGGGAATGGATTAATTCACCCCTCCACTTT.

The chain is built from TRBV6-2 or TRBV6-3 and TRBJ2-3; maybe TRBD1 (5 bases). Germline V lookup: CDR1 MNHEY, CDR2 SVGEGT. The CDR3 consists of 14 residues. Trimming pared 7 bases from V and 1 base from J, leaving 12 bases between. CDR3 loop: CASTDETGTDTQYF. For the CDR3, the DNA is TGTGCCAGCACCGACGAGACAGGCACAGATACGCAGTATTTT.

This clonotype was found a few times. The genes are TRBV7-3 and TRBJ2-2; a possible D gene is TRBD2 (6 bases). Trimming left V 5 bases short and J 2 bases short, with 12 bases between. There are 15 residues in the CDR3. Germline assignment: CDR1 SGHTA and CDR2 FQGTGA. The CDR3 spells CASSPDYRNTGELFF. CDR3 DNA: TGTGCCAGCAGCCCGGACTACCGAAACACCGGGGAGCTGTTTTTT.

This clonotype was seen more than once but under ten times. The rearrangement links TRBV6-5 to TRBJ1-1; D gene ambiguous. The CDR3 extends over 15 amino acids. Germline CDR1 MNHEY, CDR2 SVGAGI. Trimming shortened V by 5 bases and J by 0 bases, and 13 bases separated the two germline ends. The CDR3 reads CASSTYTGMNTEAFF. The CDR3 region has the DNA TGTGCCAGCAGTACTTACACGGGGATGAACACTGAAGCTTTCTTT.